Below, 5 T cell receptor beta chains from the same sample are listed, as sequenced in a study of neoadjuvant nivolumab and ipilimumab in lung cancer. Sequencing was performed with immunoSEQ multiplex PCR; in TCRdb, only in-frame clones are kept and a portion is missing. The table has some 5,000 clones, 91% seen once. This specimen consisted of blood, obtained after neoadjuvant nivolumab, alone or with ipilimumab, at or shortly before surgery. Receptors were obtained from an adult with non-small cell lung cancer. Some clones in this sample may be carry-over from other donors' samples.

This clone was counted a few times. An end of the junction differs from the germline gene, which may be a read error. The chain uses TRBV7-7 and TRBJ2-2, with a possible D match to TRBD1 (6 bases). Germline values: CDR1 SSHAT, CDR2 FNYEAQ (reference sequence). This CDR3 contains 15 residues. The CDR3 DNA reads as TGTGCTAGCAGCTTTGGACAGTTTAACACCGGGGAGCTGTTTTTT. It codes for CASSFGQFNTGELFF.

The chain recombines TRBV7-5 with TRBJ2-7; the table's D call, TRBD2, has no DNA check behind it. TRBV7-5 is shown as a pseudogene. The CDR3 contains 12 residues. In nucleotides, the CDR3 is TGTGCGGTGGCGGGAAGTTGGTACGAGCAGTACTTC. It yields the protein CAVAGSWYEQYF.

CDR3 nucleotide sequence: TGTGCCAGCAGCTTGACCTGGGCACGAGAAAAACTGTTTTTT. Translating it yields CASSLTWAREKLFF. V and J are TRBV11-2 and TRBJ1-4; D ambiguous. V was clipped by 3 bases and J by 8 bases, with 13 bases between them. The germline gives CDR1 SGHAT, CDR2 FQNNGV. The CDR3 is 14 amino acids. Full variable domain (remainder filled in from reference TRBV11-2 and TRBJ1-4): EAGVAQSPRYKIIEKRQSVAFWCNPISGHATLYWYQQILGQGPKLLIQFQNNGVVDDSQLPKDRFSAERLKGVDSTLKIQPAKLEDSAVYLCASSLTWAREKLFFGSGTQLSVL.

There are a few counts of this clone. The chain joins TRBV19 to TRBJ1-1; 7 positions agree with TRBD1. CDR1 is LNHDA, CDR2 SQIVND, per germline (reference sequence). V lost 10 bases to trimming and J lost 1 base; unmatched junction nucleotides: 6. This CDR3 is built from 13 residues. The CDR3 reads CATQGDWNTEAFF. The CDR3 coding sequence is TGTGCCACCCAGGGGGACTGGAACACTGAAGCTTTCTTT.

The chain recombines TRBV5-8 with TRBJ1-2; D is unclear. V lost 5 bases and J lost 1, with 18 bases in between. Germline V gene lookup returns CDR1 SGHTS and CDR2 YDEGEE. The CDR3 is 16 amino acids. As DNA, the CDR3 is TGTGCCAGCAGGGAGGCCAATAGTTGGGTTAACTATGGCTACACCTTC. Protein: CASREANSWVNYGYTF.